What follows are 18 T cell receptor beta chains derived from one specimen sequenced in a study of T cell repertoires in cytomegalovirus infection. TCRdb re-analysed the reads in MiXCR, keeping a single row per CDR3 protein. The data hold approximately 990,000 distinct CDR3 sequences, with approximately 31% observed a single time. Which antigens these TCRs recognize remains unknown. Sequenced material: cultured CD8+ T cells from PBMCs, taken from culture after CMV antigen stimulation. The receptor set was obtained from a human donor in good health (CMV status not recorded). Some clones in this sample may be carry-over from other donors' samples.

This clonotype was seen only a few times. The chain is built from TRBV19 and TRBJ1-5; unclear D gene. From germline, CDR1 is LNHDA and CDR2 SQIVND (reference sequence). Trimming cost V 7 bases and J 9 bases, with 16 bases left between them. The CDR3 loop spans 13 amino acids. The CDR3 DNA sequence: TGTGCCAGTACCACAGCTCCGGAAGGGCCCCAGCATTTT. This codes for CASTTAPEGPQHF.

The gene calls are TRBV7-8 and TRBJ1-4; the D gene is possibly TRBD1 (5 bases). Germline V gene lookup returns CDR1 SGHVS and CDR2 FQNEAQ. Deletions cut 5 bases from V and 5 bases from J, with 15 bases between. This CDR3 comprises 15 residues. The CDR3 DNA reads TGTGCCAGCAGCGCCCGGGACTCCAGGAATGAAAAACTGTTTTTT. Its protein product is CASSARDSRNEKLFF.

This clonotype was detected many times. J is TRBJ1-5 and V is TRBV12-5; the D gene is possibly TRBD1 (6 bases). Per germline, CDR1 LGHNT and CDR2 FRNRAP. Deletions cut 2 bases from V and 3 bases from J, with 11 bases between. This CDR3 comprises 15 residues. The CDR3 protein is CASGLPGVTNQPQHF. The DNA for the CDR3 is TGTGCTAGTGGTTTGCCAGGGGTTACCAATCAGCCCCAGCATTTT.

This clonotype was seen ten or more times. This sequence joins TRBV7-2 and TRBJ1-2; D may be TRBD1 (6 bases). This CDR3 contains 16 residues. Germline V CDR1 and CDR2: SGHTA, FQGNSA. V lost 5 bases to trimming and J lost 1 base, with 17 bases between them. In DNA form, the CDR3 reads TGTGCCAGCAGCGATCCCTTGGGCAGGGGTAACTATGGCTACACCTTC. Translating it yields CASSDPLGRGNYGYTF.

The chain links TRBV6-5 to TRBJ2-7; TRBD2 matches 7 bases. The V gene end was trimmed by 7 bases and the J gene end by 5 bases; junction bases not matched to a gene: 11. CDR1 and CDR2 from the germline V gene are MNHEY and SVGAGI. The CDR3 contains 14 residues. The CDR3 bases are TGTGCCAGCACCGCTTGGGAGGGACGTGACGAGCAGTACTTC. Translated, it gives CASTAWEGRDEQYF.

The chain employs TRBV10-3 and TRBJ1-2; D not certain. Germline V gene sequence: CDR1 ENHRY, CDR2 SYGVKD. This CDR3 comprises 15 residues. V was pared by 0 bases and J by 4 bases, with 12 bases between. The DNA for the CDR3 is TGTGCCATCAGTGAGTCAGGAACAGTTCCCTATGGCTACACCTTC. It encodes CAISESGTVPYGYTF.

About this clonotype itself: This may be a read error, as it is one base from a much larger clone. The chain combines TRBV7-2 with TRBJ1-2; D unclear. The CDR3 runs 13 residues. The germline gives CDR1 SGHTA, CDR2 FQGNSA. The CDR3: CVSSSRKGVGYTF. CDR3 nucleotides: TGTGTCAGCAGCTCCCGGAAGGGTGTTGGCTACACCTTC.

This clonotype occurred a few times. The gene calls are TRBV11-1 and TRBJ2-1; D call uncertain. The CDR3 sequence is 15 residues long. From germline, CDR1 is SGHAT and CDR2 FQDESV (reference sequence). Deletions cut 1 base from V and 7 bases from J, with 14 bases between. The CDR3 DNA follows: TGTGCCAGCAGCTTAGAGGGCCTAGTGGGAAATGAGCAGTTCTTC. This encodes CASSLEGLVGNEQFF.

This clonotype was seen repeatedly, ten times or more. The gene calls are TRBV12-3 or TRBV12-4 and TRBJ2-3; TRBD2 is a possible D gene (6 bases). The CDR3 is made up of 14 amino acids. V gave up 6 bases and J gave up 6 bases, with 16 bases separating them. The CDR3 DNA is TGTGCCAGCAGCTCAGGAGGGGCGTCGGATACGCAGTATTTT. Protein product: CASSSGGASDTQYF.

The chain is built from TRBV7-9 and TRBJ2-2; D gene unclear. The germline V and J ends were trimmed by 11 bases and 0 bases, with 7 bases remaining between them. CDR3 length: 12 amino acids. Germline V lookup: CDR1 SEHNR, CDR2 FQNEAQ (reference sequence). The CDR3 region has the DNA TGTGCCGCCCAGTCGAACACCGGGGAGCTGTTTTTT. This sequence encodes CAAQSNTGELFF. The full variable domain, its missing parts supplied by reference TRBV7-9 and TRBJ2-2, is DTGVSQNPRHKITKRGQNVTFRCDPISEHNRLYWYRQTLGQGPEFLTYFQNEAQLEKSRLLSDRFSAERPKGSFSTLEIQRTEQGDSAMYLCAAQSNTGELFFGEGSRLTVL.

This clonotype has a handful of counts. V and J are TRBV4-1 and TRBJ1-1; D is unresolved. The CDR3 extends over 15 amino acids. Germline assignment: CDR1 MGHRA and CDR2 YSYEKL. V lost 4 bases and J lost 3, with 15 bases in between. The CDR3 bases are TGCGCCAGCAGCCGCCACACCGGGGTGGACACTGAAGCTTTCTTT. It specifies CASSRHTGVDTEAFF.

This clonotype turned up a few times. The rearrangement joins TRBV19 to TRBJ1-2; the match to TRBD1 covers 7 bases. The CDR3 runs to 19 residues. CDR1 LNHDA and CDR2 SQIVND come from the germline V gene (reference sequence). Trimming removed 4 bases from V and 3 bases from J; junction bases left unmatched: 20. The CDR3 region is CASSSPIRLDRVKDYGYTF. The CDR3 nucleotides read TGTGCCAGTAGTAGTCCCATTCGCTTAGACAGGGTGAAGGACTATGGCTACACCTTC.

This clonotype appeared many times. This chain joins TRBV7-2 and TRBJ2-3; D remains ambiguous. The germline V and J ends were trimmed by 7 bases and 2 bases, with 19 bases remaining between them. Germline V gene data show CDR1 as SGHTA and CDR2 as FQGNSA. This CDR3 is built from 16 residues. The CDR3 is CASTLTAHPSTDTQYF. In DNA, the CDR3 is TGTGCCAGCACCTTGACGGCTCACCCGTCCACAGATACGCAGTATTTT. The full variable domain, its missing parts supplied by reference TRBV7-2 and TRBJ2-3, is GAGVSQSPSNKVTEKGKDVELRCDPISGHTALYWYRQSLGQGLEFLIYFQGNSAPDKSGLPSDRFSAERTGGSVSTLTIQRTQQEDSAVYLCASTLTAHPSTDTQYFGPGTRLTVL.

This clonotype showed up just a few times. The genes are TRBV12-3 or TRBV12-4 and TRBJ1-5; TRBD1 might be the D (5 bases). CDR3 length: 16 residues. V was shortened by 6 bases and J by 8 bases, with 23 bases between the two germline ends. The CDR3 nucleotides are TGTGCCAGCAGCCCTGAAAGCGGACAAAGGTCGGAGCCCCAGCATTTT. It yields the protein CASSPESGQRSEPQHF.

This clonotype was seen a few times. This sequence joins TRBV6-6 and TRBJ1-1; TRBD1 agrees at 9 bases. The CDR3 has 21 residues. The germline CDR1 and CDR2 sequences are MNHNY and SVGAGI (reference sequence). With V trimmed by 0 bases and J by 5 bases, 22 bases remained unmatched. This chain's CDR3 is CASSYSDQYIKLDRGGTEAFF. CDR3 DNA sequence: TGTGCCAGCAGTTACTCGGACCAATATATAAAATTGGACAGGGGAGGGACTGAAGCTTTCTTT.

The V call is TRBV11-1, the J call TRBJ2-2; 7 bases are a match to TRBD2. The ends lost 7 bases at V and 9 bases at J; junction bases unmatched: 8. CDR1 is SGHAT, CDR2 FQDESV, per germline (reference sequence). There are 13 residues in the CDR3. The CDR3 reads CASKSPGGWELFF. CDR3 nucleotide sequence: TGTGCCAGCAAGTCTCCGGGAGGCTGGGAGCTGTTTTTT.

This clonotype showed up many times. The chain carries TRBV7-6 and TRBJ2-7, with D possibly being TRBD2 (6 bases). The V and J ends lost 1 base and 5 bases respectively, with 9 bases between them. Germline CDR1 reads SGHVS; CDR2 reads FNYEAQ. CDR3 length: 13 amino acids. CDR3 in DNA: TGTGCCAGCAGCTTAGGGACGGGGGACGAGCAGTACTTC. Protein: CASSLGTGDEQYF. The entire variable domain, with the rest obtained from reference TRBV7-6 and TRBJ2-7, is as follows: GAGVSQSPRYKVTKRGQDVALRCDPISGHVSLYWYRQALGQGPEFLTYFNYEAQQDKSGLPNDRFSAERPEGSISTLTIQRTEQRDSAMYRCASSLGTGDEQYFGPGTRLTVT.

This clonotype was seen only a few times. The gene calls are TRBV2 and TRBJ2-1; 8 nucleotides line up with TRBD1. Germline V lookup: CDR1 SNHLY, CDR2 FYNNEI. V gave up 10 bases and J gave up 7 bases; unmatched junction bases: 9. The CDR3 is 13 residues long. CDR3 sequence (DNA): TGTGCCACACTACAGGGGGGAAAGAATGAGCAGTTCTTC. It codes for CATLQGGKNEQFF.